These T cell receptor beta chains were read from a single sample in a study of shared clonotypes between healthy human individuals. Clones were sequenced by immunoSEQ multiplex PCR, and TCRdb holds only the in-frame ones, with some missing. The sample lists about 470,000 clones, around 79% occurring once. The sample consisted of PBMCs. The receptors were gathered from a woman aged 40 to 50 in good health. Some clones in this sample may be carry-over from other donors' samples. CDR3s include the opening cysteine and the closing phenylalanine or tryptophan.

J	V	CDR3
TRBJ1-1	TRBV27	CASSPWGGQWTEAFF
TRBJ2-5	TRBV19	CASSIGGTSGRARETQYF
TRBJ1-5	TRBV4-1	CASSPGPQGASHQPQHF
TRBJ2-3	TRBV5-1	CASSPGTGGINTQYF
TRBJ2-7	TRBV5-1	CASSAGLGQGRDEQYF
TRBJ2-3	TRBV4-2	CASSQDLAGGLGTDTQYF
TRBJ2-5	TRBV7-7	CASSLLGAGLETQYF
TRBJ2-2	TRBV6-1	CASQRDLTTGELFF
TRBJ2-3	TRBV5-1	CASSIGTGPDTQYF
TRBJ2-3	TRBV4-3	CASSQDREGGRDTQYF
TRBJ2-5	TRBV9	CASSVDVSALQETQYF
TRBJ2-2	TRBV18	CASSPSVRELFF
TRBJ2-1	TRBV2	CASSRDSFNEQFF
TRBJ2-7	TRBV5-1	CASSGDRAAYEQYF
TRBJ2-3	TRBV6-4	CASSDSLGADTQYF
TRBJ2-7	TRBV6-5	CASSTDWNEQYF
TRBJ2-1	TRBV5-1	CASRTSGEHNEQFF
TRBJ1-1	TRBV19	CASSSWWGENTEAFF
TRBJ1-3	TRBV2	CASAEDTIYF
TRBJ2-4	TRBV20-1	CSFSWENIQYF
TRBJ2-1	TRBV29-1	CSVETSGIDEQFF
TRBJ2-7	TRBV6-5	CASSPRGYEQYF
TRBJ2-3	TRBV11-3	CASSQPGLDTQYF
TRBJ1-1	TRBV19	CASSTQGLDTEAFF
TRBJ2-5	TRBV7-3	CASSLWEQETQYF
TRBJ2-1	TRBV19	CASSVRDRGSNEQFF
TRBJ2-1	TRBV18	CASSPHVDEPEFF
TRBJ2-7	TRBV28	CASSRTAPYEQYF
TRBJ2-1	TRBV11-3	CASSPSRTTNEQFF
TRBJ2-2	TRBV14	CASSQRQGPTGELFF
TRBJ1-5	TRBV9	CASSKAPDQPQHF
TRBJ1-3	TRBV30	CAWNRVPGNTIYF
TRBJ1-2	TRBV5-1	CASSLGAGHGYTF
TRBJ2-1	TRBV6-6	CASSFPPREYEQFF
TRBJ2-3	TRBV5-5	CASSPKWGASTDTQYF
TRBJ1-1	TRBV18	CASSPLFSTEAFF
TRBJ2-2	TRBV11-2	CASSFQGHTGELFF
TRBJ2-1	TRBV9	CASSVGTSGSSYNEQFF
TRBJ2-7	TRBV7-2	CASSLALGGSVGEQYF
TRBJ2-2	TRBV7-9	CASSLVSANTGELFF
TRBJ2-7	TRBV15	CATSRVPGPDYEQYF
TRBJ1-1	TRBV5-1	CASSWNQGGTEAFF
TRBJ1-1	TRBV5-1	CASSLNGYTEAFF
TRBJ2-1	TRBV19	CASSIGGQGYNEQFF
TRBJ2-5	TRBV4-1	CASSQGVLLQETQYF